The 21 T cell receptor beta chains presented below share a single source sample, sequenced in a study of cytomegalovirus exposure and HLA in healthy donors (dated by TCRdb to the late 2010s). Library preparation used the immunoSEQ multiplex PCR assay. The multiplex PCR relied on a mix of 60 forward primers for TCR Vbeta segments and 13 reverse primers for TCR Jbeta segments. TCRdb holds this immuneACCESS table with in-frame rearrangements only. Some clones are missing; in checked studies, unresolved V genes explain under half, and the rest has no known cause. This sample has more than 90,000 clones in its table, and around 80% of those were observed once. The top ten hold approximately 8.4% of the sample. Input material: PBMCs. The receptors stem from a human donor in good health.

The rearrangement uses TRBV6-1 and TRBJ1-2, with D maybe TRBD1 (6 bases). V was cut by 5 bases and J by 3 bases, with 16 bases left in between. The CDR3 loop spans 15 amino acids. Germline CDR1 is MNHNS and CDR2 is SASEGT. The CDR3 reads CASSSGATLHYGYTF. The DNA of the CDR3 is TGTGCCAGCAGTTCAGGGGCAACCTTACACTATGGCTACACCTTC.

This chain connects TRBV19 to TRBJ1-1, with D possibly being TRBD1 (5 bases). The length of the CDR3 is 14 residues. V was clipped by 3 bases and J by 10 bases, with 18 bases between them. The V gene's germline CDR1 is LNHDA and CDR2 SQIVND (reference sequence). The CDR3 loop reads CASSMDQGWLGAFF. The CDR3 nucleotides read TGTGCCAGTAGTATGGATCAGGGCTGGTTAGGAGCTTTCTTT.

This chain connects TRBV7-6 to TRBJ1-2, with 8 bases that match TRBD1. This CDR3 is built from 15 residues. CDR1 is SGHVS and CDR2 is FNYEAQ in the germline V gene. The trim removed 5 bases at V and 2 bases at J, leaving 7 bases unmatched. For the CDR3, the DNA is TGTGCCAGCAGCCCCCGGACAGGGCCCAACTATGGCTACACCTTC. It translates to CASSPRTGPNYGYTF.

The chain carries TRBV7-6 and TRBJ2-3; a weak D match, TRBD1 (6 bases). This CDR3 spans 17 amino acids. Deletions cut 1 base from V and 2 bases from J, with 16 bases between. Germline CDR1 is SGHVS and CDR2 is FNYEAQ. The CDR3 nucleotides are TGTGCCAGCAGCTTAGGATCCAAGGGACACTACACAGATACGCAGTATTTT. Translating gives CASSLGSKGHYTDTQYF. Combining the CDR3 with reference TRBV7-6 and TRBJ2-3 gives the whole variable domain GAGVSQSPRYKVTKRGQDVALRCDPISGHVSLYWYRQALGQGPEFLTYFNYEAQQDKSGLPNDRFSAERPEGSISTLTIQRTEQRDSAMYRCASSLGSKGHYTDTQYFGPGTRLTVL.

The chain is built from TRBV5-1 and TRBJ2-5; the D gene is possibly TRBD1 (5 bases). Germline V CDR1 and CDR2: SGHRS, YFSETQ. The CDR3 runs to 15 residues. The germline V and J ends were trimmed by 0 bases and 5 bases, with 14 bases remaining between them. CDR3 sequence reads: CASSLVAGLVETQYF. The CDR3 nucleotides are TGCGCCAGCAGCTTGGTTGCAGGGTTGGTGGAGACCCAGTACTTC.

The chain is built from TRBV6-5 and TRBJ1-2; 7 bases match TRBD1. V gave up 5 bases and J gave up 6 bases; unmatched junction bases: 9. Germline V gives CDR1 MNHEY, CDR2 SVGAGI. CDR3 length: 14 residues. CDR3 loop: CASSPGGTLNGYTF. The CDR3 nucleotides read TGTGCCAGCAGTCCAGGGGGAACTTTAAATGGCTACACCTTC.

Here the CDR3 DNA reads TGTGCCAGTAGTTTTAACCGAGACACCTCCTACGAGCAGTACTTC. Translation gives CASSFNRDTSYEQYF. The gene calls are TRBV19 and TRBJ2-7; no definite D call. CDR1 LNHDA and CDR2 SQIVND come from the germline V gene (reference sequence). The CDR3 extends over 15 amino acids. Deletions cut 5 bases from V and 0 bases from J, with 14 bases between. The variable domain in full, with the rest retrieved from reference TRBV19 and TRBJ2-7, is DGGITQSPKYLFRKEGQNVTLSCEQNLNHDAMYWYRQDPGQGLRLIYYSQIVNDFQKGDIAEGYSVSREKKESFPLTVTSAQKNPTAFYLCASSFNRDTSYEQYFGPGTRLTVT.

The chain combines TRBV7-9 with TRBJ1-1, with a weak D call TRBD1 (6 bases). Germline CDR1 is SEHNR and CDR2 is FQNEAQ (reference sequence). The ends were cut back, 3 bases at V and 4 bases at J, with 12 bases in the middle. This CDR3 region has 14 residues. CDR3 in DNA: TGTGCCAGCAGCTTCGGGGGCGGGAGCACTGAAGCTTTCTTT. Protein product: CASSFGGGSTEAFF. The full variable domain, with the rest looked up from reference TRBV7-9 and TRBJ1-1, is DTGVSQNPRHKITKRGQNVTFRCDPISEHNRLYWYRQTLGQGPEFLTYFQNEAQLEKSRLLSDRFSAERPKGSFSTLEIQRTEQGDSAMYLCASSFGGGSTEAFFGQGTRLTVV.

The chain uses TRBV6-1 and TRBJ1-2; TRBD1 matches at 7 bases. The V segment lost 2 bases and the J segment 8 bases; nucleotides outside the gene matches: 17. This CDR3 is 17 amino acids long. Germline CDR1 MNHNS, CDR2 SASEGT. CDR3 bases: TGTGCCAGCAGTGAACGGGAGACAGGGACAGATGCCTTGGGCTACACCTTC. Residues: CASSERETGTDALGYTF.

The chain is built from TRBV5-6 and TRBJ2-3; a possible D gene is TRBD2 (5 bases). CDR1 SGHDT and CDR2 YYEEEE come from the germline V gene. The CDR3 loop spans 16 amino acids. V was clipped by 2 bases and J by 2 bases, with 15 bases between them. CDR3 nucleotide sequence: TGTGCCAGCAGCTTTTGGGGTAGCGCCTACACAGATACGCAGTATTTT. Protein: CASSFWGSAYTDTQYF.

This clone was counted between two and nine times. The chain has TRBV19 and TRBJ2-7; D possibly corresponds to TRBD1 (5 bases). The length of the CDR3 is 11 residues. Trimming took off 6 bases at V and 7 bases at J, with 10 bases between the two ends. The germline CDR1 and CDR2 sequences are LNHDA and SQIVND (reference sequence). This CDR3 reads CASRQGSEQYF. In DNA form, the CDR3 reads TGTGCCAGTAGGCAGGGCTCGGAGCAGTACTTC. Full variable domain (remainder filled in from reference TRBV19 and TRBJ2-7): DGGITQSPKYLFRKEGQNVTLSCEQNLNHDAMYWYRQDPGQGLRLIYYSQIVNDFQKGDIAEGYSVSREKKESFPLTVTSAQKNPTAFYLCASRQGSEQYFGPGTRLTVT.

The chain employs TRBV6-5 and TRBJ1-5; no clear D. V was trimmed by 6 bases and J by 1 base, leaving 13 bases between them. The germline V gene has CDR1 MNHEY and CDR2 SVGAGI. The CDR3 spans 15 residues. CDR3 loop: CASSYREPSNQPQHF. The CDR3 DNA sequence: TGTGCCAGCAGCTACCGGGAGCCAAGCAATCAGCCCCAGCATTTT.

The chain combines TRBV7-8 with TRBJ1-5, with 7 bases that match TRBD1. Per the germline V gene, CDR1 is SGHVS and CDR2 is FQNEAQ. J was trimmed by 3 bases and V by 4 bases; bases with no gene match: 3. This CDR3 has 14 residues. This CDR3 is CASSSDRINQPQHF. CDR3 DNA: TGTGCCAGCAGCTCGGACAGGATCAATCAGCCCCAGCATTTT.

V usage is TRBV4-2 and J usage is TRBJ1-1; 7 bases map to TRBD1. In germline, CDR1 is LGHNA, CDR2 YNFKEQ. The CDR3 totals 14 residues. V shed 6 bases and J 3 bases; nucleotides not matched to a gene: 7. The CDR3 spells CASSNRQGYTEAFF. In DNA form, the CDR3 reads TGTGCCAGCAGTAACCGACAGGGTTACACTGAAGCTTTCTTT.

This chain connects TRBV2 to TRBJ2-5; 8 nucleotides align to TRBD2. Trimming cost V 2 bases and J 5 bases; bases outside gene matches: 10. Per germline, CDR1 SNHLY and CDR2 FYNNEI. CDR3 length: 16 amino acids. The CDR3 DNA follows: TGTGCCAGCAGTGAACTGGCCGGGAGGGCGGGGGAGACCCAGTACTTC. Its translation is CASSELAGRAGETQYF. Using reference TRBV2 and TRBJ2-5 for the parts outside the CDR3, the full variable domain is EPEVTQTPSHQVTQMGQEVILRCVPISNHLYFYWYRQILGQKVEFLVSFYNNEISEKSEIFDDQFSVERPDGSNFTLKIRSTKLEDSAMYFCASSELAGRAGETQYFGPGTRLLVL.

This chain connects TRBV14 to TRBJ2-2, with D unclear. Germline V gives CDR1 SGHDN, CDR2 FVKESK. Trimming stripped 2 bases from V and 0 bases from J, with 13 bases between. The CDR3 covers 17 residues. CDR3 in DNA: TGTGCCAGCAGCCAATATCGAGGCCTATCGAACACCGGGGAGCTGTTTTTT. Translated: CASSQYRGLSNTGELFF.

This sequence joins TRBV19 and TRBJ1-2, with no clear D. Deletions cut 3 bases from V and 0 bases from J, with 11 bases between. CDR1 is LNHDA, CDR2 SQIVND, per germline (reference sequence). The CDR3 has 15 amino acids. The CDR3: CASSISTFSNYGYTF. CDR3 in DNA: TGTGCCAGTAGTATCTCAACATTTTCTAACTATGGCTACACCTTC.

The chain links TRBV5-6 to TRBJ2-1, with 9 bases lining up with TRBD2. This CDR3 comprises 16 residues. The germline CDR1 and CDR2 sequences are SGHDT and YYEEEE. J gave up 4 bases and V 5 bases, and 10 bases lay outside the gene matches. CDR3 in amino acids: CASRWVAGGPYNEQFF. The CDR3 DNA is TGTGCCAGCAGATGGGTGGCGGGAGGGCCTTACAATGAGCAGTTCTTC.

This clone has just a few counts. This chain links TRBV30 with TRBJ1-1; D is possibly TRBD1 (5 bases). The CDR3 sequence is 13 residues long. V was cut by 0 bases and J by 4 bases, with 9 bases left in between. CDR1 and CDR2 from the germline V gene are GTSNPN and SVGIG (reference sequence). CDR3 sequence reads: CAWSVPGFTEAFF. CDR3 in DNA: TGTGCCTGGAGTGTACCAGGGTTCACTGAAGCTTTCTTT. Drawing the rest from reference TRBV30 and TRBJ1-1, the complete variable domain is SQTIHQWPATLVQPVGSPLSLECTVEGTSNPNLYWYRQAAGRGLQLLFYSVGIGQISSEVPQNLSASRPQDRQFILSSKKLLLSDSGFYLCAWSVPGFTEAFFGQGTRLTVV.

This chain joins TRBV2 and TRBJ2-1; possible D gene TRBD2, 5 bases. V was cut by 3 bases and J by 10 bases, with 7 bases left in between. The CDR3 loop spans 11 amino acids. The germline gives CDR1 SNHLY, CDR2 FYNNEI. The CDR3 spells CASSDWEEQFF. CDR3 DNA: TGTGCCAGCAGTGATTGGGAGGAGCAGTTCTTC.

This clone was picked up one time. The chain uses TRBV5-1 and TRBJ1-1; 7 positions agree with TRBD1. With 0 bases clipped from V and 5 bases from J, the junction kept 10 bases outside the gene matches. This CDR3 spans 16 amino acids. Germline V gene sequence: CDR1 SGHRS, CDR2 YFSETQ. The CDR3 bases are TGCGCCAGCAGCTTGGGTTGGAACAGGGGAGTTACTGAAGCTTTCTTT. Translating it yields CASSLGWNRGVTEAFF.